The present TCR beta chain was sequenced within a study of identifying expanded T cells in peripheral blood. Clones were sequenced by immunoSEQ multiplex PCR, and TCRdb holds only the in-frame ones, with some missing. Seen here are 58,000 or so clones, about 85% observed once, and the top ten hold 15% to 20%. As to this clone: Its antigen is as yet unknown.

Findings and caveats of the study: Across healthy donors, higher total template counts meant significantly greater roughly 2-week count variance.

Looked up from germline, CDR1 is SNHLY and CDR2 is FYNNEI. The germline V and J ends were trimmed by 6 bases and 4 bases, with 12 bases remaining between them. CDR3 length: 13 amino acids. No infections or other immune events were documented during collection. Sequenced: blood. The TCR comes from a person between 18 and 75 years old in good health. This chain links TRBV2 with TRBJ1-2; D might be TRBD1 (5 bases). The CDR3: CASRGLGGYGYTF. CDR3 DNA sequence: TGTGCCAGCAGGGGCTTGGGGGGCTATGGCTACACCTTC.